The 2 T cell receptor beta chains in this list originate from one sample, sequenced in a study of shared clonotypes between healthy human individuals. Assay: immunoSEQ multiplex PCR; the TCRdb copy retains only in-frame clones and omits some. Among roughly 2 million clones listed, more than 90% were seen once. The sequenced sample was naive CD4+ T cells sorted from blood. Subset in this sample: CD45RA+ positively selected. These receptors originate from a man between 18 and 29 years old in good health.

The genes are TRBV18 and TRBJ1-5, with TRBD1 as a possible D gene (5 bases). CDR1 and CDR2 from the germline V gene are KGHSH and LQKENI. CDR3 size: 18 residues. Trimming shortened V by 3 bases and J by 0 bases, and 18 bases separated the two germline ends. This CDR3 reads CASSPYSQDTISNQPQHF. Here the CDR3 DNA reads TGTGCCAGCTCACCCTACTCCCAGGACACTATTAGCAATCAGCCCCAGCATTTT.

The chain uses TRBV30 and TRBJ2-2, with 8 bases that match TRBD2. CDR3 length: 15 residues. V shed 3 bases and J 6 bases; nucleotides not matched to a gene: 9. CDR1 is GTSNPN, CDR2 SVGIG, per germline (reference sequence). CDR3 residues: CAWRTPGRVPGELFF. The CDR3 DNA follows: TGTGCCTGGAGGACCCCCGGGAGGGTACCCGGGGAGCTGTTTTTT. Variable domain in full (rest from reference TRBV30 and TRBJ2-2): SQTIHQWPATLVQPVGSPLSLECTVEGTSNPNLYWYRQAAGRGLQLLFYSVGIGQISSEVPQNLSASRPQDRQFILSSKKLLLSDSGFYLCAWRTPGRVPGELFFGEGSRLTVL.